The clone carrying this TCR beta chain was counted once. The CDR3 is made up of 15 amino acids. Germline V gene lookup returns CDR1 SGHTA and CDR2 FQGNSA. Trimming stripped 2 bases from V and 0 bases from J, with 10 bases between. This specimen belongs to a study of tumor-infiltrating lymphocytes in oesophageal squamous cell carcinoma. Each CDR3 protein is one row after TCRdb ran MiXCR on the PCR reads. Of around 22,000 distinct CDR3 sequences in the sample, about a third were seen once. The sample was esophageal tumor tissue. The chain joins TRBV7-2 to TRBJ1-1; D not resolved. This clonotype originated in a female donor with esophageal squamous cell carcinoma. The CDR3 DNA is TGTGCCAGCAGCTTACAGCGGGTTATGAACACTGAAGCTTTCTTT. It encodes CASSLQRVMNTEAFF.